This T cell receptor (beta chain) emerged from a study of blood T cell repertoires in COVID-19. Study summary: Italy, Spain and the United States were the sources of the convalescent and acute COVID-19 samples. Sample material is recorded as cDNA or gDNA derived from T cells, B-cell-depleted T cells, or PBMCs.

Original processing methods: It was from reference gene primer amplification that nucleated cell counts were estimated. Measured with immunoSEQ multiplex PCR; TCRdb has only the in-frame clones, and not every one. The DNA gave D and trimming, while V, J and clone size come from that table. The sample contains approximately 200,000 clones, 80% to 85% of which appear only once. The CDR3 contains 15 residues. CDR1 and CDR2 from the germline V gene are SNHLY and FYNNEI. Trimming stripped 2 bases from V and 2 bases from J, with 12 bases between. The clonotype comes from a woman between 55 and 75 years old with acute or convalescent COVID-19. Sequenced: peripheral blood. V and J are TRBV2 and TRBJ1-2, with D maybe TRBD1 (5 bases). CDR3 sequence reads: CASSEMGGRNYGYTF. CDR3 sequence (DNA): TGTGCCAGCAGTGAAATGGGGGGTAGGAACTATGGCTACACCTTC.